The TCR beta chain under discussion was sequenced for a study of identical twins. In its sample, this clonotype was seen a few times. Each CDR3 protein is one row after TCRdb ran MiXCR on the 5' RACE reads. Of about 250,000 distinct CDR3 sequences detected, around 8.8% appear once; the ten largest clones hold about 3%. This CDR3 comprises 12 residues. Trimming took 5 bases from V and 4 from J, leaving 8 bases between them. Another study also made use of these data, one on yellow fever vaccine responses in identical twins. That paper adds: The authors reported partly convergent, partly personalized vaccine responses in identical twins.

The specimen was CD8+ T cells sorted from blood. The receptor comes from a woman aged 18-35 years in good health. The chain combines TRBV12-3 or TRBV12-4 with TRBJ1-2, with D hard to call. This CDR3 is CASSTASYGYTF. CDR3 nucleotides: TGTGCCAGCAGTACAGCATCCTATGGCTACACCTTC.